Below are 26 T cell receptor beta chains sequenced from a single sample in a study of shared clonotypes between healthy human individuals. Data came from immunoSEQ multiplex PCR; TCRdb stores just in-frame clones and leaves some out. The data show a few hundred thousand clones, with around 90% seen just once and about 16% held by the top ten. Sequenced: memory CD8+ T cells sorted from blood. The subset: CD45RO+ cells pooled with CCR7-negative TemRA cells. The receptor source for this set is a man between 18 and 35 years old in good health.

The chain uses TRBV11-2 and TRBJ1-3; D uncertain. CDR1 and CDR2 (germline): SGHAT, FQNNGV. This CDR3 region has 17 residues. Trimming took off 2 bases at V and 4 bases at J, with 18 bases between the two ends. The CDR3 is CASSLSPVNVLGNTIYF. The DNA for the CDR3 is TGTGCCAGCAGCTTATCCCCGGTCAATGTTCTAGGAAACACCATATATTTT.

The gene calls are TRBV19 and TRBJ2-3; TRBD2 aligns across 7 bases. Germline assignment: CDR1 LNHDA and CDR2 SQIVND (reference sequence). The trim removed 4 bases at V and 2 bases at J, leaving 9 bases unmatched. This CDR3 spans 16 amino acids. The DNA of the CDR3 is TGTGCCAGTAGTAGACTCCCGGGACTATACACAGATACGCAGTATTTT. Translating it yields CASSRLPGLYTDTQYF.

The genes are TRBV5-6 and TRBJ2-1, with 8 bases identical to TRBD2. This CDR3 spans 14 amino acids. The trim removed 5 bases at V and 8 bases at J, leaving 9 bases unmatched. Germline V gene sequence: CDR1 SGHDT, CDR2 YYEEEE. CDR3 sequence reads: CASRFGTSGDEQFF. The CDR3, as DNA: TGTGCCAGCAGATTCGGGACTAGTGGTGATGAGCAGTTCTTC.

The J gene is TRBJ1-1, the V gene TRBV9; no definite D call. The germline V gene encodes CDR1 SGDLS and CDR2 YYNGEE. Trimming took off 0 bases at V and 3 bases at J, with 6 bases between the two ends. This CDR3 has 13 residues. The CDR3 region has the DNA TGTGCCAGCAGCGTAGTAAGGGACACTGAAGCTTTCTTT. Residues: CASSVVRDTEAFF. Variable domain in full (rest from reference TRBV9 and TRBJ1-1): DSGVTQTPKHLITATGQRVTLRCSPRSGDLSVYWYQQSLDQGLQFLIQYYNGEERAKGNILERFSAQQFPDLHSELNLSSLELGDSALYFCASSVVRDTEAFFGQGTRLTVV.

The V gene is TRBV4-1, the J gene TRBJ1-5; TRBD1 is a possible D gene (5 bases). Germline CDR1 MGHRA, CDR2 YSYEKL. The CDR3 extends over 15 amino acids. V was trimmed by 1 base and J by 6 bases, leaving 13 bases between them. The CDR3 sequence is CASSQVEQGGQPQHF. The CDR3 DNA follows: TGCGCCAGCAGCCAAGTGGAGCAGGGAGGTCAGCCCCAGCATTTT.

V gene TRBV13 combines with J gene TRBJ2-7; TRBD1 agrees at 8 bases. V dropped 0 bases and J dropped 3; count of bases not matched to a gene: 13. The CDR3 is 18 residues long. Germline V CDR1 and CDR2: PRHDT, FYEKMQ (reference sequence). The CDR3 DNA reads TGTGCCAGCAGCTTAGGCCGGGACAGGCTTGAAGTGGGCTACGAGCAGTACTTC. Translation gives CASSLGRDRLEVGYEQYF.

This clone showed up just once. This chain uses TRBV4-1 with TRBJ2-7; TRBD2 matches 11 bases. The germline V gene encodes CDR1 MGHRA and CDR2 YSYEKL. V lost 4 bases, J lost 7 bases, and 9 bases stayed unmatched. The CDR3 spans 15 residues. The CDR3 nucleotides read TGCGCCAGCAGCCCGACTAGCGGGACCTACGAAGAGCAGTACTTC. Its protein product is CASSPTSGTYEEQYF.

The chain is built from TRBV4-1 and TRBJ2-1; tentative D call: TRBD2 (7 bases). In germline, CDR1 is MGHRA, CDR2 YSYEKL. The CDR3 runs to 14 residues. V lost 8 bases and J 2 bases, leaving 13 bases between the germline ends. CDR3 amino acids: CASHIGGPYNEQFF. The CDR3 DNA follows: TGCGCCAGCCATATCGGGGGGCCCTACAATGAGCAGTTCTTC.

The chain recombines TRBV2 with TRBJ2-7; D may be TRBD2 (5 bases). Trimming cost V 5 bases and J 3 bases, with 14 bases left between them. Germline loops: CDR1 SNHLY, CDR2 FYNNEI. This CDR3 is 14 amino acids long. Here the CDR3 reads CASSWTEAGYEQYF. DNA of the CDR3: TGTGCCAGCAGTTGGACGGAGGCGGGCTACGAGCAGTACTTC.

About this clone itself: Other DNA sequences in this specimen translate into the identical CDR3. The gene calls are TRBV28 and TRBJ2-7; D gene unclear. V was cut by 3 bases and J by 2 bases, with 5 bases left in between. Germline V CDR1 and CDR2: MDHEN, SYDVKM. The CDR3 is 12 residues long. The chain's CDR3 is CASSLGTYEQYF. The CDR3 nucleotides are TGTGCCAGCAGTTTGGGTACCTACGAGCAGTACTTC.

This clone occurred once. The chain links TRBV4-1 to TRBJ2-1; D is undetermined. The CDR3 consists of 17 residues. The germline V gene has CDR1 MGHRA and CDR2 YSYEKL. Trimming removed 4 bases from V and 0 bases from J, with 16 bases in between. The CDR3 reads CASSLRPHRSSYNEQFF. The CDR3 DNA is TGCGCCAGCAGCCTTCGACCACATCGAAGCTCCTACAATGAGCAGTTCTTC.

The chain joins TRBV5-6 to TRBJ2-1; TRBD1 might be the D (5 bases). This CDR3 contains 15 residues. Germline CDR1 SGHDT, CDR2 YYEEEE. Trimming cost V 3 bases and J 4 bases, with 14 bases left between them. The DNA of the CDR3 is TGTGCCAGCAGCTCCAGGTGGGGCTTTTACAATGAGCAGTTCTTC. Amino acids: CASSSRWGFYNEQFF.

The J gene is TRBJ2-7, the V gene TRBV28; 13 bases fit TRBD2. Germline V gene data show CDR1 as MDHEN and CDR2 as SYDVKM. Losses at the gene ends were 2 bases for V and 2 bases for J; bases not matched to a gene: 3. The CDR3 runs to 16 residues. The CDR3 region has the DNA TGTGCCAGCAGTTTAGAGGGACTAGCGGGGACCTACGAGCAGTACTTC. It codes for CASSLEGLAGTYEQYF.

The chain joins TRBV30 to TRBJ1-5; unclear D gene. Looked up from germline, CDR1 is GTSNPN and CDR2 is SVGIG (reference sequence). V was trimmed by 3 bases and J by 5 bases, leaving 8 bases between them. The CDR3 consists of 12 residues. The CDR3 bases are TGTGCCTGGAGGGAGGACGATCAGCCCCAGCATTTT. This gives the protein CAWREDDQPQHF.

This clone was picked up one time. In DNA form, the CDR3 reads TGTGCCAGCAGTTTTAAGTCCCAGGACGGCTCCTACGAGCAGTACTTC. The encoded protein is CASSFKSQDGSYEQYF. This chain links TRBV28 with TRBJ2-7; no clear D. The germline V and J ends were trimmed by 3 bases and 0 bases, with 15 bases remaining between them. Germline V gene data show CDR1 as MDHEN and CDR2 as SYDVKM. The CDR3 length is 16 residues.

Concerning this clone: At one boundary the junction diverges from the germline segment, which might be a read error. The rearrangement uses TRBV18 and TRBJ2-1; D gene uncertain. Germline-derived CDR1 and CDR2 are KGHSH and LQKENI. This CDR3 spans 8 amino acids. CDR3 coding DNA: TGTGCCAGCTCCCCCCACCTCTTC. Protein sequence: CASSPHLF.

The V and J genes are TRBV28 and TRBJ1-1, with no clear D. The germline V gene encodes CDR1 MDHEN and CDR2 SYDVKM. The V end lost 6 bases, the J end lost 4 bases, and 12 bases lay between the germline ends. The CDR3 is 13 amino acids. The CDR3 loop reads CASSFYGSTEAFF. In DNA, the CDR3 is TGTGCCAGCAGCTTTTATGGGTCCACTGAAGCTTTCTTT.

CDR3 sequence: CASNIDGTLNTDTQYF. In nucleotides, the CDR3 is TGTGCCAGCAACATAGACGGAACTCTCAACACAGATACGCAGTATTTT. The genes are TRBV9 and TRBJ2-3; D is unresolved. The length of the CDR3 is 16 residues. Germline lookup yields CDR1 SGDLS and CDR2 YYNGEE. V gave up 6 bases and J gave up 2 bases, with 19 bases separating them.

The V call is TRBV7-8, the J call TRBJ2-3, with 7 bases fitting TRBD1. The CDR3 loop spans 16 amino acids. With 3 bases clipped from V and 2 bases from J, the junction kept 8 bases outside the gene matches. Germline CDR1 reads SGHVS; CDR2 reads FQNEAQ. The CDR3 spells CASSFPGTVNTDTQYF. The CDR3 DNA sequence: TGTGCCAGCAGCTTCCCCGGGACAGTTAACACAGATACGCAGTATTTT.

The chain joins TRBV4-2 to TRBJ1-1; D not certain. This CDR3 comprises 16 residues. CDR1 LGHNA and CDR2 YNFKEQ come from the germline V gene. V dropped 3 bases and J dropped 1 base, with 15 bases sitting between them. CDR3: CASSHPSVGGNTEAFF. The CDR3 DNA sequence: TGTGCCAGCAGCCACCCTTCTGTGGGAGGGAACACTGAAGCTTTCTTT.

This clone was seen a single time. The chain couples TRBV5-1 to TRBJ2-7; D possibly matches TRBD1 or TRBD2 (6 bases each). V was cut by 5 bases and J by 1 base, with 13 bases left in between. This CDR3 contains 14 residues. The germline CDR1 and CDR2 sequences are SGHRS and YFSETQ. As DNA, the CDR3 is TGCGCCAGCAGACAACGGGGGCCTTCCTACGAGCAGTACTTC. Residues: CASRQRGPSYEQYF. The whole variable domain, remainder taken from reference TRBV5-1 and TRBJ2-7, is KAGVTQTPRYLIKTRGQQVTLSCSPISGHRSVSWYQQTPGQGLQFLFEYFSETQRNKGNFPGRFSGRQFSNSRSEMNVSTLELGDSALYLCASRQRGPSYEQYFGPGTRLTVT.

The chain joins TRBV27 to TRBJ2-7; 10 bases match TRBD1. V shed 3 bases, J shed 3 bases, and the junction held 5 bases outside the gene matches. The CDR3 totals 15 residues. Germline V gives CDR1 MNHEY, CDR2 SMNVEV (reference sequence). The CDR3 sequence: CASSLVGTGDYEQYF. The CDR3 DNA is TGTGCCAGCAGTTTGGTCGGGACAGGGGACTACGAGCAGTACTTC.

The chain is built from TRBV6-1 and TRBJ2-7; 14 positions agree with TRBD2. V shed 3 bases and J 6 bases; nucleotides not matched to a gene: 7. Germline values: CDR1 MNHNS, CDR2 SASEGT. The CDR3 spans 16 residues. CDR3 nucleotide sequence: TGTGCCAGCAGTGAGGGACTAGCGGGAGTGGGTCTCGAGCAGTACTTC. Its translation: CASSEGLAGVGLEQYF.

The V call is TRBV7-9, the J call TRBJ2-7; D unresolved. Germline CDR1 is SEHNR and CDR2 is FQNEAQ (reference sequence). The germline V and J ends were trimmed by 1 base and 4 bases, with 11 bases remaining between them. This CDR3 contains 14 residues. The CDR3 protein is CASSLVASPYEQYF. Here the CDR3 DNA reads TGTGCCAGCAGCTTAGTGGCTAGTCCATACGAGCAGTACTTC.

The CDR3 sequence is CASSPTGGGGYNEQFF. DNA for the CDR3: TGCGCCAGCAGCCCTACGGGGGGCGGAGGGTACAATGAGCAGTTCTTC. J is TRBJ2-1 and V is TRBV4-3; a weak D match, TRBD2 (7 bases). V lost 4 bases to trimming and J lost 4 bases, with 17 bases between them. Germline values: CDR1 LGHNA, CDR2 YSLEER. The CDR3 totals 16 residues.

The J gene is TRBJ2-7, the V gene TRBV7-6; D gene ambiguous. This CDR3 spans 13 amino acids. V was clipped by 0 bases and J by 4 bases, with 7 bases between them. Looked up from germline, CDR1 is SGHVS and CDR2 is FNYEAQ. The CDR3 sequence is CASSLARAYEQYF. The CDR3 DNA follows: TGTGCCAGCAGCTTAGCCCGGGCTTACGAGCAGTACTTC.